This T cell receptor beta chain derives from a study of monozygotic twins with inflammatory bowel disease. No DNA is given; TCRdb re-called the 5' RACE reads and lists each CDR3 protein once. Its table lists 330,000 or so distinct CDR3 sequences. CDR3 length: 16 residues. Germline V gene data show CDR1 as MGHRA and CDR2 as YSYEKL. Sequenced: blood. V is TRBV4-1 and J is TRBJ2-7; TCRdb indicates TRBD1, and absent DNA this call remains unverified. The TCR sequence derives from a human donor with ulcerative colitis or Crohn's disease, or a healthy co-twin of an affected twin (not recorded which). The CDR3: CASSRPGQGVSYEQYF.